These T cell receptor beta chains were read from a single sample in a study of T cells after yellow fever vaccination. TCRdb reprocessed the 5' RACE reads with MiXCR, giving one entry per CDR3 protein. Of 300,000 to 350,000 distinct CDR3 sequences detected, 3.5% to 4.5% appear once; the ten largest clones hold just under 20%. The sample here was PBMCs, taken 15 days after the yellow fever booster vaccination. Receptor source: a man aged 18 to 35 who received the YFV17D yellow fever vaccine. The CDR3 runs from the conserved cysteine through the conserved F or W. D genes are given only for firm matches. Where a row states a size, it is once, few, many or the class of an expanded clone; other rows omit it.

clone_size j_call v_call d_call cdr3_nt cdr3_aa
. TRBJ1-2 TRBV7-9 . TGTGCCAGCAGTACGCAGGGTCGTGCTAACTATGGCTACACCTTC CASSTQGRANYGYTF
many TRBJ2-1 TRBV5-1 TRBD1 TGCGCCAGCAGCTTGTTCGCCCAGGGGGATGAGCAGTTCTTC CASSLFAQGDEQFF
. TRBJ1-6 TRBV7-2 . TGTGCCAGCAGCTCGGCCGGACTCCAAAGCGCACCCCTCCACTTT CASSSAGLQSAPLHF
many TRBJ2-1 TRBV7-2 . TGTGCCAGCAGCTTACTGAAGGGGGGCGATGAGCAGTTCTTC CASSLLKGGDEQFF
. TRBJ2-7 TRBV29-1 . TGCAGCGTTGTACGGGCCTACGAGCAGTACTTC CSVVRAYEQYF
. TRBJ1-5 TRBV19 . TGTGCCAGTAGTATAGTAGCGGCCGAGGCGCCCCAGCATTTT CASSIVAAEAPQHF
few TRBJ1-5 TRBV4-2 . TGTGCCAGCAGCCAAGATCTGTACAGGGCAGGCAATCAGCCCCAGCATTTT CASSQDLYRAGNQPQHF
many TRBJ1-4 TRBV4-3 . TGCGCCAGCAGCCAAGCAACTAATGAAAAACTGTTTTTT CASSQATNEKLFF
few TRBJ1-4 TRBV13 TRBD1 TGTGCCAGTCGATTAGGGGGCTCTGAAAAACTGTTTTTT CASRLGGSEKLFF
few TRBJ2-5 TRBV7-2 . TGTGCCAGCAGCGGAATCTCGGGGTGGGAGACCCAGTACTTC CASSGISGWETQYF
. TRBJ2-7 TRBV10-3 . TGTGCCACCGATGACGTTGGGGCGGGAGAGCAGTACTTC CATDDVGAGEQYF
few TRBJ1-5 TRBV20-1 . TGCAGTGCTAGAGAAGAGGATCAGCCCCAGCATTTT CSAREEDQPQHF
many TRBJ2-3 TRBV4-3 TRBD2 TGCGCCAGCAGCCAAGACGAAAGGACTAGCGGGGTGACAGTTACGCAGTATTTT CASSQDERTSGVTVTQYF
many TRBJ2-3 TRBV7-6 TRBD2 TGTGCCAGCAGCCCACTAGCGGGGTCGGGACACAGTACGCAGTATTTT CASSPLAGSGHSTQYF
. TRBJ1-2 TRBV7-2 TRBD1 TGTGCCAGCAGCCAGGGGGCGCGGGGTTTCGGCTATGGCTACACCTTC CASSQGARGFGYGYTF
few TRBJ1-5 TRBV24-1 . TGTGCCACAAGAGACGGCGGATATGGGCCCCAGCATTTT CATRDGGYGPQHF
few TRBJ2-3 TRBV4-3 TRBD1 TGCGCCAGCAGCCGGGATCGTGGGACAGGGTCAGATACGCAGTATTTT CASSRDRGTGSDTQYF